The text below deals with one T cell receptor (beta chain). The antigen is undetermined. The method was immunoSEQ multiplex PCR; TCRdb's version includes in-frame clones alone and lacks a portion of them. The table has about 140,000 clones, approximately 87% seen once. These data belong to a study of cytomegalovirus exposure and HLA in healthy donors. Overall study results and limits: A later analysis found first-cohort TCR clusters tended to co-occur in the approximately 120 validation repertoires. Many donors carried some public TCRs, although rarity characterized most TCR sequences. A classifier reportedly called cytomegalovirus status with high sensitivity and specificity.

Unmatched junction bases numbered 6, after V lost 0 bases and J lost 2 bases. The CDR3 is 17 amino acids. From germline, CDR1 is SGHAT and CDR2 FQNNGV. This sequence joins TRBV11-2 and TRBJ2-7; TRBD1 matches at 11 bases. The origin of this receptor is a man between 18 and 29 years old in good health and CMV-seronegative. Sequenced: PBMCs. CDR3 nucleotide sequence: TGTGCCAGCAGCTTAGATTCAGGACAGGGGGCTCCCTACGAGCAGTACTTC. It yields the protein CASSLDSGQGAPYEQYF.